The rows below give T cell receptor beta chains drawn from one sample of a study of CD4 T cells in relation to SARS-CoV-2 and coronaviruses. This table comes from immunoSEQ multiplex PCR, and its TCRdb copy is limited to in-frame clones, with some not included. Seen here are about 56,000 clones, 92% observed once, and the top ten hold about 0.4%. Material for sequencing was naive CD4+ T cells from PBMCs. These TCRs come from an adult with COVID-19. CDR3s include the opening cysteine and the closing phenylalanine or tryptophan. The D gene is left open where the match is weak. Clone sizes are given selectively: once, few, many, or a class where the clone is expanded.

>TRBV19|TRBJ1-2|few|13|TRBD1
TGTGCCAGTAGTAGGGACAGGGTAGCGGGCTACACCTTC
CASSRDRVAGYTF
>TRBV11-2|TRBJ1-1|NA|13|NA
TGTGCCAGCAGCTTCTACAGGGTGGGTTCGGCTTTCTTT
CASSFYRVGSAFF
>TRBV2|TRBJ2-1|NA|15|TRBD2
TGTGCCAGCAGCGAACTAGCGGGAATCTACAATGAGCAGTTCTTC
CASSELAGIYNEQFF
>TRBV28|TRBJ2-7|NA|16|TRBD2
TGTGCCAGCAGTTTAAATAGACTAGCGGGAACCCACGAGCAGTACTTC
CASSLNRLAGTHEQYF
>TRBV5-1|TRBJ2-2|NA|16|TRBD2
TGCGCCAGCAGCTTGGAACTAGCGGGAGGTTCCGGGGAGCTGTTTTTT
CASSLELAGGSGELFF
>TRBV2|TRBJ1-5|NA|13|NA
TGTGCCAGCAGGGGGGAGGGAGGGCAGCCCCAGCATTTT
CASRGEGGQPQHF
>TRBV7-9|TRBJ1-1|NA|14|TRBD1
TGTGCCAGCAGCTTCGGCAGGGGGGACACTGAAGCTTTCTTT
CASSFGRGDTEAFF
>TRBV12-5|TRBJ2-2|NA|18|TRBD2
TGTGCTAGTGGTTTGGATTTAGCCGGGACTAGAGTCTCCGGGGAGCTGTTTTTT
CASGLDLAGTRVSGELFF
>TRBV7-9|TRBJ1-5|NA|14|NA
TGTGCCAGCAGCCCTATAAGGGGGGATCAGCCCCAGCATTTT
CASSPIRGDQPQHF
>TRBV27|TRBJ2-5|NA|13|TRBD1
TGTGCCAGCAGGGGACAGGACTCTGAGACCCAGTACTTC
CASRGQDSETQYF
>TRBV6-5|TRBJ2-1|once|16|NA
TGTGCCAGCAGTTACACTTGGGCAGTCCCAGGGGATGAGCAGTTCTTC
CASSYTWAVPGDEQFF
>TRBV4-3|TRBJ2-5|NA|15|NA
TGCGCCAGCAGCCAAGAGCCAGCGATTCAAGAGACCCAGTACTTC
CASSQEPAIQETQYF
>TRBV4-1|TRBJ2-7|NA|16|NA
TGCGCCAGCAGCCAAGATCCTTCTCAGAAGAGCTACGAGCAGTACTTC
CASSQDPSQKSYEQYF
>TRBV28|TRBJ1-1|NA|15|TRBD1
TGTGCCAGCAGTTCAGTAACACAGGGGGCATCGGAAGCTTTCTTT
CASSSVTQGASEAFF
>TRBV5-4|TRBJ2-5|NA|13|NA
TGTGCCACCCAGGGGAGGTACGGGGAGACCCAGTACTTC
CATQGRYGETQYF
>TRBV12-3/TRBV12-4|TRBJ1-3|NA|13|NA
TGTGCCAGCAGCCCCGGGTCTGGAAACACCATATATTTT
CASSPGSGNTIYF